Following are 20 T cell receptor beta chains from one sample sequenced in a study of cytomegalovirus exposure and HLA in healthy donors. Primers: 60 Vbeta forward and 13 Jbeta reverse. Measured with immunoSEQ multiplex PCR; TCRdb has only the in-frame clones, and not every one. The data hold about 80,000 clones, with roughly four fifths observed a single time. Sequencing input: PBMCs. The receptors derive from a human donor in good health.

The CDR3 DNA reads as TGTGCCAGCAGCCGACTAGACACGACTAATGAAAAACTGTTTTTT. Protein sequence: CASSRLDTTNEKLFF. The chain employs TRBV5-6 and TRBJ1-4; D gene unclear. Trimming took off 4 bases at V and 2 bases at J, with 12 bases between the two ends. The CDR3 runs 15 residues. The germline CDR1 and CDR2 sequences are SGHDT and YYEEEE.

The rearrangement uses TRBV5-1 and TRBJ2-5; the match to TRBD1 covers 9 bases. The V gene's germline CDR1 is SGHRS and CDR2 YFSETQ. V shed 1 base and J 4 bases; nucleotides not matched to a gene: 8. The CDR3 length is 16 residues. CDR3 DNA: TGCGCCAGCAGCTTGATGGGACAGGGCATCCGAGAGACCCAGTACTTC. This codes for CASSLMGQGIRETQYF.

The V and J genes are TRBV5-5 and TRBJ1-1; no reliable D call. The ends were cut back, 1 base at V and 0 bases at J, with 7 bases in the middle. CDR1 is SGHKS, CDR2 YYEKEE, per germline (reference sequence). The CDR3 contains 14 residues. In DNA form, the CDR3 reads TGTGCCAGCAGCTTGACAGCTATGAACACTGAAGCTTTCTTT. Translation: CASSLTAMNTEAFF.

The chain joins TRBV30 to TRBJ2-3; unclear D gene. The V gene's germline CDR1 is GTSNPN and CDR2 SVGIG (reference sequence). Trimming shortened V by 0 bases and J by 0 bases, and 7 bases separated the two germline ends. The CDR3 is 14 amino acids. The CDR3 DNA sequence: TGTGCCTGGAGTGTAATAACTAGCACAGATACGCAGTATTTT. It codes for CAWSVITSTDTQYF.

This clone was detected once. The V and J genes are TRBV5-1 and TRBJ2-7; weak D call: TRBD1 (6 bases). The CDR3 totals 14 residues. The V end lost 5 bases, the J end lost 2 bases, and 14 bases lay between the germline ends. Germline CDR1 and CDR2: SGHRS and YFSETQ. CDR3 bases: TGCGCCAGCAGATTCGACAGGACACCCTACGAGCAGTACTTC. This sequence encodes CASRFDRTPYEQYF.

The chain combines TRBV27 with TRBJ1-6; D is undetermined. Germline CDR1 is MNHEY and CDR2 is SMNVEV (reference sequence). Trimming left V 7 bases short and J 8 bases short, with 21 bases between. This CDR3 is 16 amino acids long. The chain's CDR3 is CASTKPRNVNDSPLHF. The CDR3 region has the DNA TGTGCCAGCACCAAGCCCCGAAACGTTAACGATTCACCCCTCCACTTT.

This clone was picked up a small number of times. The sample holds other DNA sequences that translate to the same CDR3. This chain uses TRBV5-6 with TRBJ1-4; D is uncertain. Germline values: CDR1 SGHDT, CDR2 YYEEEE. V was pared by 4 bases and J by 6 bases, with 13 bases between. The CDR3 loop spans 14 amino acids. CDR3 in DNA: TGTGCCAGCAGCCTGGGCCGCGGTTATGAAAAACTGTTTTTT. As protein: CASSLGRGYEKLFF.

The V gene is TRBV29-1, the J gene TRBJ1-2; 7 nucleotides line up with TRBD1. CDR1 and CDR2 from the germline V gene are SQVTM and ANQGSEA. J gave up 1 base and V 3 bases, and 5 bases lay outside the gene matches. This CDR3 contains 14 residues. CDR3 region: CSVEGGQLNYGYTF. CDR3 DNA: TGCAGCGTTGAGGGGGGACAGCTTAACTATGGCTACACCTTC.

Note on this clone: At one end, the junction sequence differs from germline, possibly due to a read error. This specimen includes other DNA sequences encoding the same CDR3. The chain couples TRBV4-3 to TRBJ1-1, with 7 bases that match TRBD1. CDR1 and CDR2 (germline): LGHNA, YSLEER. The length of the CDR3 is 15 residues. This CDR3 is CASSQGGQANTEAFF. The CDR3 DNA reads TGCGCCAGCAGCCAAGGCGGACAGGCGAACACTGAAGCCTTCTTT.

The J gene is TRBJ1-6, the V gene TRBV18; D is perhaps TRBD1 (6 bases). This CDR3 is 14 amino acids long. V dropped 1 base and J dropped 7 bases, with 8 bases sitting between them. CDR1 and CDR2 (germline): KGHSH, LQKENI. The CDR3 DNA follows: TGTGCCAGCTCACCACGACAGGACAATTCACCCCTCCACTTT. Its protein is CASSPRQDNSPLHF.

This rearrangement joins TRBV9 to TRBJ2-7; 10 positions agree with TRBD2. The CDR3 loop spans 15 amino acids. Trimming at V came to 0 bases and at J to 5 bases, leaving 5 bases not matched to a gene. The germline V gene encodes CDR1 SGDLS and CDR2 YYNGEE. The CDR3 sequence is CASSVASGGGNEQYF. In DNA form, the CDR3 reads TGTGCCAGCAGCGTAGCTAGCGGGGGTGGAAACGAGCAGTACTTC.

V and J are TRBV5-4 and TRBJ2-7; D possibly corresponds to TRBD1 (6 bases). V was cut by 5 bases and J by 5 bases, with 20 bases left in between. This CDR3 spans 15 amino acids. CDR1 SGHNT and CDR2 YYREEE come from the germline V gene (reference sequence). CDR3 in DNA: TGTGCCAGCAGTCGAGGACAGCCCCCTTTGAACGAGCAGTACTTC. Translation gives CASSRGQPPLNEQYF.

The chain links TRBV30 to TRBJ1-6; D is unclear. The CDR3 contains 13 residues. V lost 2 bases to trimming and J lost 8 bases, with 10 bases between them. Germline V gene data show CDR1 as GTSNPN and CDR2 as SVGIG (reference sequence). In nucleotides, the CDR3 is TGTGCCTGGAGTCGAACAGTAGATTCACCCCTCCACTTT. This encodes CAWSRTVDSPLHF.

This clone was picked up one time. The chain has TRBV12-5 and TRBJ2-1; 13 bases line up with TRBD2. The germline V gene encodes CDR1 LGHNT and CDR2 FRNRAP. This CDR3 has 15 amino acids. With V trimmed by 6 bases and J by 6 bases, 5 bases remained unmatched. The CDR3: CASGPGLAGINEQFF. DNA of the CDR3: TGTGCTAGTGGCCCGGGACTAGCGGGGATCAATGAGCAGTTCTTC.

The chain uses TRBV12-5 and TRBJ1-5, with D maybe TRBD1 (5 bases). The V gene lost 1 base and the J gene lost 1 base, with 11 bases spanning the gap. Per the germline V gene, CDR1 is LGHNT and CDR2 is FRNRAP. This CDR3 is 16 amino acids long. As DNA, the CDR3 is TGTGCTAGTGGTTTGGGCTCGGGGGGAAGCAATCAGCCCCAGCATTTT. Translated, it gives CASGLGSGGSNQPQHF.

This clone was counted once. The CDR3: CAWSDLGAAHTEAFF. CDR3 sequence (DNA): TGTGCCTGGAGTGACTTGGGGGCCGCGCACACTGAAGCTTTCTTT. The gene calls are TRBV30 and TRBJ1-1, with a possible D match to TRBD1 (6 bases). The CDR3 loop spans 15 amino acids. V gave up 1 base and J gave up 3 bases, with 15 bases separating them. In germline, CDR1 is GTSNPN, CDR2 SVGIG (reference sequence).

The genes are TRBV2 and TRBJ2-3; D unclear. CDR1 SNHLY and CDR2 FYNNEI come from the germline V gene. The CDR3 spans 16 residues. V was trimmed by 6 bases and J by 4 bases, leaving 20 bases between them. The CDR3 sequence: CASRRAMESTSDTQYF. CDR3 DNA sequence: TGTGCCAGCAGGAGAGCAATGGAGTCGACGTCAGATACGCAGTATTTT.

V gene TRBV7-8 combines with J gene TRBJ1-2, with 8 bases matching TRBD1. The CDR3 is 10 amino acids. J lost 13 bases, V lost 11 bases, and 9 bases had no gene match. Per the germline V gene, CDR1 is SGHVS and CDR2 is FQNEAQ. This CDR3 reads CASGGIVRTF. In DNA, the CDR3 is TGTGCCTCAGGGGGCATTGTTCGCACCTTC.

This clone was seen only a few times. The CDR3 loop reads CASKVRAGPGTEAFF. Here the CDR3 DNA reads TGTGCCAGCAAAGTTCGTGCCGGCCCGGGAACTGAAGCTTTCTTT. The V and J genes are TRBV6-1 and TRBJ1-1; D uncertain. Germline V CDR1 and CDR2: MNHNS, SASEGT. V lost 7 bases and J lost 5, with 20 bases in between. The CDR3 totals 15 residues.

This sequence joins TRBV6-5 and TRBJ2-7, with D unresolved. This CDR3 contains 14 residues. The germline V gene has CDR1 MNHEY and CDR2 SVGAGI. Between the trimmed V and J ends, which lost 5 bases and 6 bases, there was a span of 17 bases. The CDR3 DNA follows: TGTGCCAGCAGTAACGGCGGCCAATTCGGCGAGCAGTACTTC. It specifies CASSNGGQFGEQYF.